These T cell receptor beta chains were read from a single sample in a study of control samples from healthy donors and cancer patients. Using immunoSEQ multiplex PCR, the repertoire was profiled, and TCRdb retains in-frame clones only, with some absent. The sample carries 79,000 or so clones, about 89% recorded once. Sequencing used PBMCs. These receptors were collected from a woman aged 45-59 years with colorectal cancer. The CDR3 runs from the conserved cysteine through the conserved F or W. Each record gives: clone size, J gene, D gene, V gene, CDR3 length, CDR3 DNA, CDR3 protein. D genes are given only for firm matches. Only part of the rows carry a size: once, few, many, or a class if the clone is expanded.

. TRBJ1-4 . TRBV2 14 TGTGCCAGCAGTGAATACAGGGAGGGAGAAAAACTGTTTTTT CASSEYREGEKLFF
. TRBJ2-2 . TRBV6-5 14 TGTGCCAGTAGGGGCAGGGGCGACACCGGGGAGCTGTTTTTT CASRGRGDTGELFF
. TRBJ2-1 TRBD1 TRBV5-6 15 TGTGCCAGCAGCTTGGGGGACAGGGCCTACAATGAGCAGTTCTTC CASSLGDRAYNEQFF
. TRBJ1-3 . TRBV30 13 TGTGCCTGGAGCGGGGGACCTGGGGACACCATATATTTT CAWSGGPGDTIYF
once TRBJ1-2 TRBD1 TRBV3-1/TRBV3-2 16 TGTGCCAGCAGCCCCGGACAGGGGGCAGATAACTATGGCTACACCTTC CASSPGQGADNYGYTF
. TRBJ2-2 TRBD1 TRBV2 15 TGTGCCAGCAGCCCCCGGACAGGGTATGGCGGGGAGCTGTTTTTT CASSPRTGYGGELFF
. TRBJ2-4 . TRBV20-1 13 TGCAGTGCTAGTCTTGGAGCCAAAAACATTCAGTACTTC CSASLGAKNIQYF
. TRBJ1-2 . TRBV14 15 TGTGCCAGCAGCCAAGTGAACCAACAGCTCTATGGCTACACCTTC CASSQVNQQLYGYTF
. TRBJ1-4 . TRBV18 13 TGTGCCAGCTCAAGGACGGCTAATGAAAAACTGTTTTTT CASSRTANEKLFF
. TRBJ1-4 . TRBV27 16 TGTGCCAGCAGTTCCACCCCCGGGACAATAGGTGAAAAACTGTTTTTT CASSSTPGTIGEKLFF
. TRBJ1-4 TRBD1 TRBV19 15 TGTGCCAGTAATACAGGGGGCACAGCTAATGAAAAACTGTTTTTT CASNTGGTANEKLFF
. TRBJ2-3 TRBD1 TRBV9 18 TGTGCCAGCAGCGTAGATGTATCGGGGACAGCAAGCACAGATACGCAGTATTTT CASSVDVSGTASTDTQYF
. TRBJ2-2 . TRBV28 12 TGTGCCAGCAGTTTCGAAACCGGGGAGCTGTTTTTT CASSFETGELFF
. TRBJ2-3 . TRBV21-1 15 TGTGCCAGCAGCAAAGAGACTCCCCCCACAGATACGCAGTATTTT CASSKETPPTDTQYF
. TRBJ2-3 TRBD1 TRBV6-5 15 TGTGCCAGCCCTGTAACAGGGGGCTCCACAGATACGCAGTATTTT CASPVTGGSTDTQYF
. TRBJ1-4 . TRBV5-1 13 TGCGCCAGCAGCTTGGGGGGGAATGAAAAACTGTTTTTT CASSLGGNEKLFF
once TRBJ1-3 TRBD1 TRBV5-1 18 TGCGCCAGCAGCTTCAATCCCGGGACAGGGGGCGCTGGAAACACCATATATTTT CASSFNPGTGGAGNTIYF
. TRBJ1-2 . TRBV2 12 TGTGCCAGCAGTGAACAGGGGCATGGCTACACCTTC CASSEQGHGYTF
medium-sized TRBJ1-4 . TRBV4-1 15 TGCGCCAGCAGCCAAGAACTACAGGGATTGGAAAAACTGTTTTTT CASSQELQGLEKLFF
. TRBJ1-2 . TRBV7-8 13 TGTGCCAGCAGCTTATCAGGGCCATATGGCTACACCTTC CASSLSGPYGYTF
. TRBJ1-4 . TRBV3-1/TRBV3-2 15 TGTGCCAGCAGCCCAACAGGGTCCTCAAATGAAAAACTGTTTTTT CASSPTGSSNEKLFF
. TRBJ1-1 . TRBV5-5 15 TGTGCCAGCAGCTTGGTCCCGGCCTCGAACACTGAAGCTTTCTTT CASSLVPASNTEAFF
. TRBJ2-3 . TRBV30 13 TGTGCCTGGAGTGGTGACTTCACAGATACGCAGTATTTT CAWSGDFTDTQYF
. TRBJ2-1 TRBD1 TRBV18 16 TGTGCCAGCTCACCCGGACAGGACAGCTCCTACAATGAGCAGTTCTTC CASSPGQDSSYNEQFF
. TRBJ2-5 . TRBV18 17 TGTGCCAGCTCACCACGGCGGACAGACATCTCCGGAGAGACCCAGTACTTC CASSPRRTDISGETQYF
. TRBJ1-3 TRBD1 TRBV7-3 17 TGTGCCAGCAGCTTTCCCAGACAGGGGGCTCCTGGAAACACCATATATTTT CASSFPRQGAPGNTIYF
. TRBJ2-1 TRBD2 TRBV10-3 16 TGTGCCATCACACGGACTAGCCTCAGCTCCTACAATGAGCAGTTCTTC CAITRTSLSSYNEQFF
. TRBJ1-1 . TRBV6-5 14 TGTGCCAGCAGTTACAGGCCCATGAACACTGAAGCTTTCTTT CASSYRPMNTEAFF
. TRBJ2-3 TRBD1 TRBV19 14 TGTGCCAGTAGTCACGGACAGGGGGCAGATACGCAGTATTTT CASSHGQGADTQYF
. TRBJ1-2 . TRBV28 15 TGTGCCAGCAGTTCCCAGGGTGGGGACGACTATGGCTACACCTTC CASSSQGGDDYGYTF
. TRBJ1-2 TRBD1 TRBV7-9 13 TGTGCCAGCAGCATACAGGGGGACTATGGCTACACCTTC CASSIQGDYGYTF
. TRBJ2-3 TRBD2 TRBV6-5 14 TGTGCCAGCAGTCGACTAGCGGGGTCAGATACGCAGTATTTT CASSRLAGSDTQYF
few TRBJ2-3 TRBD2 TRBV6-1 15 TGTGCCAGCAGTGAACTAGCGGGGGCCACAGATACGCAGTATTTT CASSELAGATDTQYF
. TRBJ2-5 . TRBV7-3 13 TGTGCCAGCAGCCCCTCCCCAACGGGGACCCAGTACTTC CASSPSPTGTQYF
many TRBJ1-2 TRBD1 TRBV2 12 TGTGCCAGCAAACGGACAGGGTTCAATTACACCTTC CASKRTGFNYTF
once TRBJ2-5 . TRBV4-1 12 TGCGCCAGCCGGGGGATCCAAGAGACCCAGTACTTC CASRGIQETQYF
. TRBJ2-1 TRBD1 TRBV9 16 TGTGCCAGCAGCGTATACGTTTGGGACAGGGGGAATGAGCAGTTCTTC CASSVYVWDRGNEQFF
. TRBJ1-5 . TRBV4-3 14 TGCGCCAGCAGCCAAGATCGGGCGAATCAGCCCCAGCATTTT CASSQDRANQPQHF
. TRBJ1-2 . TRBV7-8 14 TGTGCCAGCAGCTCCATGACCCAGAACTATGGCTACACCTTC CASSSMTQNYGYTF
. TRBJ1-1 TRBD1 TRBV7-2 13 TGTGCCAGCAGCCTCGGACAGGGGGGAGAAGCTTTCTTT CASSLGQGGEAFF
. TRBJ2-5 . TRBV6-5 11 TGTGCCAGCAGAGACTGGGAGACCCAGTACTTC CASRDWETQYF
. TRBJ2-3 . TRBV29-1 14 TGCAGCGTTGAAACAGGGGGGGGGACAGATACGCAGTATTTT CSVETGGGTDTQYF
. TRBJ1-4 . TRBV6-5 14 TGTGCCAGCAGTTACGGACTCTCGAACGAAAAACTGTTTTTT CASSYGLSNEKLFF
. TRBJ1-1 . TRBV15 14 TGTGCCACCAGTTATGGCGCTATGAACACTGAAGCTTTCTTT CATSYGAMNTEAFF
. TRBJ2-2 . TRBV7-2 15 TGTGCCAGCAGCTTAGCTTTCGGCCTCACCGGGGAGCTGTTTTTT CASSLAFGLTGELFF
. TRBJ2-1 . TRBV5-4 16 TGTGCCAGCAGCTTGGCCTCTCTTGGGGGGTGGAATGAGCAGTTCTTC CASSLASLGGWNEQFF
. TRBJ1-5 . TRBV5-5 14 TGTGCCAGCAGCTTGGGCAGGGACAATCAGCCCCAGCATTTT CASSLGRDNQPQHF
. TRBJ2-1 . TRBV9 15 TGTGCCAGCAGTGCCGGGCCATTACCCCGCAATGAGCAGTTCTTC CASSAGPLPRNEQFF
. TRBJ1-4 TRBD1 TRBV28 14 TGTGCCAGCAGTTCCGGGACAGGGGCCACTGGGCTGTTTTTT CASSSGTGATGLFF
. TRBJ2-3 TRBD2 TRBV18 16 TGTGCCAGCTCACCCGGACTAGCGGGGGGCGGAGATACGCAGTATTTT CASSPGLAGGGDTQYF
. TRBJ1-2 . TRBV4-3 14 TGCGCCAGCAGCCAAGTTCCTCCGGATAGAGGCTACACCTTC CASSQVPPDRGYTF
. TRBJ1-6 . TRBV5-8 15 TGTGCCAGCAGCTTGACAGGGAGGTATAATTCACCCCTCCACTTT CASSLTGRYNSPLHF
. TRBJ1-5 . TRBV6-1 13 TGTGCCAGCCGTGAATATAGCAATCAGCCCCAGCATTTT CASREYSNQPQHF
. TRBJ1-4 . TRBV7-8 15 TGTGCCAGCAGCTTAGACGGCAGGGGTTGGGAAAAACTGTTTTTT CASSLDGRGWEKLFF